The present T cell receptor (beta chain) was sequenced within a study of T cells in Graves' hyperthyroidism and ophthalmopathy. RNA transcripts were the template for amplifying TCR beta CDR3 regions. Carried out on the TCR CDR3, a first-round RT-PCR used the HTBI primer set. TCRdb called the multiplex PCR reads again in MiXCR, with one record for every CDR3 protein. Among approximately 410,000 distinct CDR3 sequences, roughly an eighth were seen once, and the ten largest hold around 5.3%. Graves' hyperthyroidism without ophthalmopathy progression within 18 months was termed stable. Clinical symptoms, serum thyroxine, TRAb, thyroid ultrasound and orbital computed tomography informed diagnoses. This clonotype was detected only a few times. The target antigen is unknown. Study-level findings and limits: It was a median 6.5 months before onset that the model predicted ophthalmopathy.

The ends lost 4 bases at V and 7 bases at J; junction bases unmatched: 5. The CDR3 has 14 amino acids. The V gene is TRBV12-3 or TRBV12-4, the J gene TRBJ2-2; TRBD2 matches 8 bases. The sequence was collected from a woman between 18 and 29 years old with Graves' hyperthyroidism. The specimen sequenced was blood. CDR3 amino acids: CASSSGLVHGELFF. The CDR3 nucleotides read TGTGCCAGCAGTTCGGGACTAGTCCACGGGGAGCTGTTTTTT.